Listed here are 28 T cell receptor beta chains from one sample, sequenced in a study of blood T cell repertoires in COVID-19. Sequenced by immunoSEQ multiplex PCR; TCRdb stores in-frame clones only, minus some. This sample has approximately 200,000 clones; 94% occur once, and the top ten carry 0.76%. Material for sequencing was peripheral blood. These receptors were obtained from a man between 25 and 39 years old with COVID-19, enrolled during active disease.

The chain joins TRBV7-7 to TRBJ1-5, with no clear D. The germline V gene encodes CDR1 SSHAT and CDR2 FNYEAQ (reference sequence). The ends were cut back, 2 bases at V and 5 bases at J, with 13 bases in the middle. CDR3 length: 15 residues. CDR3 sequence: CASSLRTDLDQPQHF. The CDR3, as DNA: TGTGCCAGCAGCTTAAGGACTGACCTTGATCAGCCCCAGCATTTT. Combining the CDR3 with reference TRBV7-7 and TRBJ1-5 gives the whole variable domain GAGVSQSPRYKVTKRGQDVTLRCDPISSHATLYWYQQALGQGPEFLTYFNYEAQPDKSGLPSDRFSAERPEGSISTLTIQRTEQRDSAMYRCASSLRTDLDQPQHFGDGTRLSIL.

The V gene is TRBV28, the J gene TRBJ1-4; TRBD1 matches at 7 bases. CDR3 length: 14 amino acids. V was pared by 5 bases and J by 5 bases, with 5 bases of the junction left unmatched. The germline V gene encodes CDR1 MDHEN and CDR2 SYDVKM. Here the CDR3 reads CASSQQGLNEKLFF. In DNA, the CDR3 is TGTGCCAGCAGTCAACAGGGGTTGAATGAAAAACTGTTTTTT.

V usage is TRBV12-3 or TRBV12-4 and J usage is TRBJ2-3; D uncertain. V gave up 5 bases and J gave up 5 bases, with 8 bases separating them. The CDR3 runs 12 residues. The CDR3, as DNA: TGTGCCAGCAGTGTCTCTCGAGATACGCAGTATTTT. Encoded protein: CASSVSRDTQYF.

This clone was detected a few times. V usage is TRBV7-2 and J usage is TRBJ1-5, with a possible D match to TRBD1 (6 bases). Germline CDR1 is SGHTA and CDR2 is FQGNSA. Trimming removed 5 bases from V and 1 base from J, with 12 bases in between. There are 15 residues in the CDR3. CDR3 in amino acids: CASSPRGASNQPQHF. The CDR3 DNA reads as TGTGCCAGCAGCCCTCGGGGGGCGAGCAATCAGCCCCAGCATTTT.

The gene calls are TRBV30 and TRBJ1-6; 9 bases fit TRBD1. V gave up 1 base and J gave up 8 bases; unmatched junction bases: 9. The germline gives CDR1 GTSNPN, CDR2 SVGIG (reference sequence). This CDR3 is built from 16 residues. The CDR3 loop is CAWSDSTGGSYSPLHF. CDR3 nucleotides: TGTGCCTGGAGTGACTCGACAGGGGGAAGTTATTCACCCCTCCACTTT.

The chain recombines TRBV5-1 with TRBJ1-6; 8 bases match TRBD1. V was pared by 3 bases and J by 4 bases, with 12 bases of the junction left unmatched. The germline V gene encodes CDR1 SGHRS and CDR2 YFSETQ. CDR3 length: 18 residues. The CDR3 loop reads CASSSSLGDRGYNSPLHF. The DNA for the CDR3 is TGCGCCAGCAGCTCTTCCCTAGGAGACAGGGGATATAATTCACCCCTCCACTTT.

This rearrangement joins TRBV18 to TRBJ1-6, with D hard to call. CDR3 length: 12 amino acids. From germline, CDR1 is KGHSH and CDR2 LQKENI. Trimming took 6 bases from V and 8 from J, leaving 8 bases between them. The CDR3 DNA reads as TGTGCCAGCTCTAACTCGGATTCACCCCTCCACTTT. The encoded protein is CASSNSDSPLHF.

CDR3 protein: CASSLRGIDNEKLFF. DNA for the CDR3: TGTGCCAGCAGTTTGCGGGGAATCGATAATGAAAAACTGTTTTTT. The rearrangement uses TRBV28 and TRBJ1-4, with D unclear. The CDR3 is made up of 15 amino acids. Trimming shortened V by 3 bases and J by 4 bases, and 12 bases separated the two germline ends. Germline CDR1 is MDHEN and CDR2 is SYDVKM.

This clone was seen a single time. The chain combines TRBV3-1 (or the pseudogene TRBV3-2) with TRBJ2-5; 7 bases fit TRBD2. Looked up from germline, CDR1 is LGHDT and CDR2 is YNNKEL (reference sequence). The length of the CDR3 is 15 residues. Trimming at V came to 1 base and at J to 5 bases, leaving 7 bases not matched to a gene. The CDR3 loop is CASSQASTSSETQYF. In DNA form, the CDR3 reads TGTGCCAGCAGCCAAGCTTCGACTAGCTCGGAGACCCAGTACTTC.

CDR3 nucleotides: TGCAGCGGAGGCGGTAACGCTGAAGCTTTCTTT. This translates into CSGGGNAEAFF. The gene calls are TRBV29-1 and TRBJ1-1; no firm D call. Germline-derived CDR1 and CDR2 are SQVTM and ANQGSEA. V was pared by 7 bases and J by 6 bases, with 12 bases between. The CDR3 loop spans 11 amino acids. Complete variable domain (other parts from reference TRBV29-1 and TRBJ1-1): SAVISQKPSRDICQRGTSLTIQCQVDSQVTMMFWYRQQPGQSLTLIATANQGSEATYESGFVIDKFPISRPNLTFSTLTVSNMSPEDSSIYLCSGGGNAEAFFGQGTRLTVV.

This rearrangement joins TRBV5-1 to TRBJ1-2; 8 bases align to TRBD1. The CDR3 is 14 amino acids. From germline, CDR1 is SGHRS and CDR2 YFSETQ. V lost 0 bases and J lost 10; bases outside the gene matches: 8. DNA for the CDR3: TGCGCCAGCAGCTTGGAATCCGGGACAGGATTCTACACCTTC. It yields the protein CASSLESGTGFYTF.

The V gene is TRBV2, the J gene TRBJ1-3; a possible D gene is TRBD1 (5 bases). Germline CDR1 SNHLY, CDR2 FYNNEI. Trimming took off 6 bases at V and 7 bases at J, with 13 bases between the two ends. The CDR3 runs 13 residues. The CDR3 bases are TGTGCCAGCAGACAGGAATCGGTCAACACCATATATTTT. It specifies CASRQESVNTIYF.

This chain connects TRBV19 to TRBJ2-2; TRBD1 matches 9 bases. Looked up from germline, CDR1 is LNHDA and CDR2 is SQIVND (reference sequence). The CDR3 loop spans 17 amino acids. The ends lost 3 bases at V and 1 base at J; junction bases unmatched: 6. In DNA, the CDR3 is TGTGCCAGTAGTATTAAAGGGACAGGGCTGAACACCGGGGAGCTGTTTTTT. It is translated as CASSIKGTGLNTGELFF.

This clone was recorded once. The genes are TRBV10-3 and TRBJ2-5; 10 bases match TRBD1. Germline loops: CDR1 ENHRY, CDR2 SYGVKD. Trimming at V came to 2 bases and at J to 3 bases, leaving 3 bases not matched to a gene. The length of the CDR3 is 15 residues. Written as DNA, the CDR3 is TGTGCCATCAGTGAGCCGGACAGGGGGGAAGAGACCCAGTACTTC. Translated: CAISEPDRGEETQYF.

The CDR3 sequence: CASSLLLGRGTEAFF. Written as DNA, the CDR3 is TGCGCCAGCAGCCTGCTTCTTGGGCGTGGGACTGAAGCTTTCTTT. The chain recombines TRBV5-1 with TRBJ1-1; no definite D call. V was trimmed by 4 bases and J by 5 bases, leaving 18 bases between them. Germline V gives CDR1 SGHRS, CDR2 YFSETQ. The CDR3 extends over 15 amino acids.

The V call is TRBV6-5, the J call TRBJ1-2; D gene ambiguous. Trimming pared 5 bases from V and 4 bases from J, leaving 17 bases between. The germline V gene encodes CDR1 MNHEY and CDR2 SVGAGI. There are 15 residues in the CDR3. The CDR3 spells CASSITQLQAYGYTF. In nucleotides, the CDR3 is TGTGCCAGCAGTATCACACAGCTCCAGGCCTATGGCTACACCTTC.

The chain couples TRBV7-6 to TRBJ2-7; TRBD1 matches 7 bases. Losses at the gene ends were 4 bases for V and 6 bases for J; bases not matched to a gene: 12. Germline V gene sequence: CDR1 SGHVS, CDR2 FNYEAQ. CDR3 size: 15 residues. CDR3 bases: TGTGCCAGCAGCTCGTGGGACAGAGAGGGAGCCGAGCAGTACTTC. Protein product: CASSSWDREGAEQYF.

The chain is built from TRBV4-1 and TRBJ1-1; 8 bases are a match to TRBD1. This CDR3 contains 14 residues. V gave up 3 bases and J gave up 7 bases; unmatched junction bases: 7. Germline assignment: CDR1 MGHRA and CDR2 YSYEKL. The CDR3 spells CASSQPRTGSEAFF. The CDR3 DNA reads TGCGCCAGCAGCCAGCCCCGGACAGGGAGTGAAGCTTTCTTT.

This rearrangement joins TRBV5-4 to TRBJ2-5, with 14 positions matching TRBD2. Germline loops: CDR1 SGHNT, CDR2 YYREEE (reference sequence). The CDR3 contains 18 residues. Trimming cost V 3 bases and J 5 bases; bases outside gene matches: 12. CDR3 in amino acids: CASSSRRLAGGRSETQYF. The CDR3 DNA sequence: TGTGCCAGCAGCTCGCGAAGACTAGCGGGGGGGCGCTCGGAGACCCAGTACTTC.

V and J are TRBV2 and TRBJ1-5, with TRBD1 identical over 11 bases. After removal of 6 bases from V and 0 bases from J, the junction contained 1 base not matched to a gene. Germline CDR1 reads SNHLY; CDR2 reads FYNNEI. CDR3 length: 15 amino acids. Written as DNA, the CDR3 is TGTGCCAGCAGGGGACAGGGGGTTAGCAATCAGCCCCAGCATTTT. Translated, it gives CASRGQGVSNQPQHF.

This clone was recorded once. This chain joins TRBV7-9 and TRBJ2-6, with D hard to call. CDR3 length equals 14 residues. The V gene lost 4 bases and the J gene lost 4 bases, with 8 bases spanning the gap. Germline CDR1 and CDR2: SEHNR and FQNEAQ (reference sequence). CDR3 in DNA: TGTGCCAGCAGCTCAACTTCCGGGGCCAACGTCCTGACTTTC. This encodes CASSSTSGANVLTF.

This rearrangement joins TRBV5-4 to TRBJ1-2; D remains unclear. With 1 base removed from V and 3 bases from J, the gap between germline ends came to 7 bases. Germline CDR1 and CDR2: SGHNT and YYREEE (reference sequence). CDR3 length equals 13 residues. CDR3 DNA: TGTGCCAGCAGCTTGTGGGAGGACTATGGCTACACCTTC. Translated, it gives CASSLWEDYGYTF.

The chain combines TRBV19 with TRBJ1-6; 9 positions agree with TRBD1. Germline V gene sequence: CDR1 LNHDA, CDR2 SQIVND (reference sequence). CDR3 length equals 17 residues. The trim removed 4 bases at V and 6 bases at J, leaving 10 bases unmatched. CDR3 nucleotide sequence: TGTGCCAGTAGTACTCCAGCCGGGACAGGGAGTAATTCACCCCTCCACTTT. Amino acids: CASSTPAGTGSNSPLHF. Full variable domain (rest looked up from reference TRBV19 and TRBJ1-6): DGGITQSPKYLFRKEGQNVTLSCEQNLNHDAMYWYRQDPGQGLRLIYYSQIVNDFQKGDIAEGYSVSREKKESFPLTVTSAQKNPTAFYLCASSTPAGTGSNSPLHFGNGTRLTVT.

J is TRBJ1-4 and V is TRBV23-1; possible D gene TRBD1, 5 bases. TRBV23-1 is an ORF, and what it does is uncertain. V lost 3 bases and J 6 bases, leaving 14 bases between the germline ends. This CDR3 has 15 amino acids. CDR3 sequence (DNA): TGCGCCAGCAGTCAGACGGGGGGAAGGTATGAAAAACTGTTTTTT. Protein: CASSQTGGRYEKLFF.

The chain carries TRBV27 and TRBJ2-1, with D uncertain. V lost 3 bases, J lost 0 bases, and 6 bases lay in between. The CDR3 runs 14 residues. CDR1 MNHEY and CDR2 SMNVEV come from the germline V gene (reference sequence). The DNA for the CDR3 is TGTGCCAGCAGTTTCGGGTACTCCTACAATGAGCAGTTCTTC. Amino acids: CASSFGYSYNEQFF.

The chain uses TRBV28 and TRBJ1-2; D gene unclear. The V end was cut by 2 bases, the J end by 5 bases, with 3 bases between. The CDR3 consists of 11 residues. From germline, CDR1 is MDHEN and CDR2 SYDVKM. This chain's CDR3 is CASSLEYGYTF. In DNA, the CDR3 is TGTGCCAGCAGTTTAGAGTATGGCTACACCTTC.

This chain links TRBV10-2 with TRBJ2-2; TRBD1 agrees at 10 bases. V was pared by 7 bases and J by 6 bases, with 5 bases of the junction left unmatched. This CDR3 is 14 amino acids long. Germline V lookup: CDR1 WSHSY, CDR2 SAAADI. The CDR3 DNA follows: TGCGCCAGCATCCCGGGACAGGGGTCCGGGGAGCTGTTTTTT. It codes for CASIPGQGSGELFF.

In this sample, this clone turned up once. The chain recombines TRBV9 with TRBJ2-1, with D tentatively TRBD2 (6 bases). With 4 bases removed from V and 0 bases from J, the gap between germline ends came to 14 bases. The V gene's germline CDR1 is SGDLS and CDR2 YYNGEE. There are 16 residues in the CDR3. CDR3 in amino acids: CASSPSLALSYNEQFF. The CDR3 DNA follows: TGTGCCAGCAGCCCCTCGCTAGCGCTCTCCTACAATGAGCAGTTCTTC.